This TCR beta chain came from a study of T-cell memory formation after mild COVID-19. Looking at the study overall: TCR clusters were largely donor specific. Regarding the study as a whole: Whereas later expanders leaned CD4+, clones contracting day 15 to 85 showed a balanced CD4/CD8 makeup. In second-wave clones peaking day 37, SARS-CoV-2 specificity remained unconfirmed.

Germline CDR1 and CDR2: SGHNT and YENEEA. After removal of 5 bases from V and 9 bases from J, the junction contained 8 bases not matched to a gene. This CDR3 comprises 14 residues. Researchers used 5'RACE with constant-segment primers to make TCR alpha and TCR beta cDNA libraries that carry sample barcodes and UMIs. TCRdb reanalysed the 5' RACE reads using MiXCR and keeps one entry per CDR3 protein. The sample has more than 200,000 distinct CDR3 sequences, about a sixth seen once. Comment on this clonotype: Its specificity is unknown.

The specimen sequenced was PBMCs or a T cell subset sorted from them (not recorded which). The chain employs TRBV11-3 and TRBJ2-1; TRBD1 matches 9 bases. This TCR came from a man in his late teens or twenties who had mild COVID-19 (a few samples of this study predate the infection). Cell type and time point are not known. The CDR3 bases are TGTGCCAGCAGCGGACAGGGGCGACGGGGTGAGCAGTTCTTC. This codes for CASSGQGRRGEQFF. Variable domain in full (rest from reference TRBV11-3 and TRBJ2-1): EAGVVQSPRYKIIEKKQPVAFWCNPISGHNTLYWYLQNLGQGPELLIRYENEEAVDDSQLPKDRFSAERLKGVDSTLKIQPAELGDSAVYLCASSGQGRRGEQFFGPGTRLTVL.